Presented here are 2 T cell receptor beta chains from one specimen sequenced in a study of cytomegalovirus exposure and HLA in healthy donors. Sequencing was performed with immunoSEQ multiplex PCR; in TCRdb, only in-frame clones are kept and a portion is missing. The data show about 160,000 clones, approximately 96% seen once. Sequences were obtained from PBMCs. The receptor set was obtained from a woman younger than 30 in good health and CMV-seronegative.

V gene TRBV11-2 combines with J gene TRBJ2-7; the D gene is possibly TRBD1 (5 bases). Trimming left V 1 base short and J 3 bases short, with 16 bases between. CDR3 length: 16 residues. CDR1 is SGHAT, CDR2 FQNNGV, per germline. CDR3 DNA sequence: TGTGCCAGCAGCTTAGTGTATGGGCCAGGGTTCTACGAGCAGTACTTC. Amino acid sequence: CASSLVYGPGFYEQYF.

CDR3 sequence (DNA): TGTGCCAGCAGCGTAGAACTTTCTAACTATGGCTACACCTTC. Translation: CASSVELSNYGYTF. The V call is TRBV9, the J call TRBJ1-2; D uncertain. Trimming shortened V by 0 bases and J by 0 bases, and 6 bases separated the two germline ends. In germline, CDR1 is SGDLS, CDR2 YYNGEE. The CDR3 totals 14 residues.